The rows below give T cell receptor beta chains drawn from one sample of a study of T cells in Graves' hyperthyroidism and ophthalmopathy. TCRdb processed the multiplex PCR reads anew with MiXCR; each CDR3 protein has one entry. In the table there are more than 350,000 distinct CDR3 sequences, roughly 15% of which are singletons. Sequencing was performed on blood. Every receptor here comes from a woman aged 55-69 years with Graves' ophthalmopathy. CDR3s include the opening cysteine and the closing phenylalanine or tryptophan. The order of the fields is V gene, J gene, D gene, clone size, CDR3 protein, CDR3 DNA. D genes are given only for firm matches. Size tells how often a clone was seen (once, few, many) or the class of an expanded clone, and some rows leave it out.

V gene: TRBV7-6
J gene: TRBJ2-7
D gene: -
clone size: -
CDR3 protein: CASSPPSFPYEQYF
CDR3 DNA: TGTGCCAGCAGCCCACCTAGCTTCCCCTACGAGCAGTACTTC

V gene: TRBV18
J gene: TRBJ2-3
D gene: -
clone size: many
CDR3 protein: CASSPVQTDTQYF
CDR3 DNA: TGTGCCAGCTCACCAGTCCAGACAGATACGCAGTATTTT

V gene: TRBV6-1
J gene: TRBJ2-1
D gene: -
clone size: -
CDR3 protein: CASSESGYGEQFF
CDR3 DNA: TGTGCCAGCAGTGAGTCTGGTTACGGGGAGCAGTTCTTC

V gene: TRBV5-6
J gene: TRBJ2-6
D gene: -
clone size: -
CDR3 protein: CASKVGVTGANVLTF
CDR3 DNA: TGTGCCAGCAAGGTCGGAGTCACTGGGGCCAACGTCCTGACTTTC

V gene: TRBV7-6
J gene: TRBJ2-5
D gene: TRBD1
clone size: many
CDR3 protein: CASSPLGQGQETQYF
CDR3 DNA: TGTGCCAGCAGCCCACTCGGACAGGGCCAGGAGACCCAGTACTTC

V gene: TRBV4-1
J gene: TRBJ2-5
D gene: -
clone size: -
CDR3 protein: CASSQAPGTGTSQETQYF
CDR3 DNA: TGCGCCAGCAGCCAAGCCCCCGGAACAGGGACGTCGCAAGAGACCCAGTACTTC

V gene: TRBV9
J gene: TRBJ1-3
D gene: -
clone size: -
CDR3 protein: CASSVDLLPNSGNTIYF
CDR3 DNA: TGTGCCAGCAGCGTAGATTTACTTCCGAACTCTGGAAACACCATATATTTT

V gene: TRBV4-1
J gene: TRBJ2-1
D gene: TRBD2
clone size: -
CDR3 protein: CASRLAGPYNEQFF
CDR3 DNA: TGCGCCAGCAGGCTAGCGGGGCCCTACAATGAGCAGTTCTTC

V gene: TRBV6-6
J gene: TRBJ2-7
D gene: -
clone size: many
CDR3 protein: CASSYIDEQYF
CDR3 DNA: TGTGCCAGCAGTTACATCGACGAGCAGTACTTC

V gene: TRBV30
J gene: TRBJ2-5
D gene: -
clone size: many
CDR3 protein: CAWSGPFRETQYF
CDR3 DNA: TGTGCCTGGAGTGGCCCTTTTCGAGAGACCCAGTACTTC

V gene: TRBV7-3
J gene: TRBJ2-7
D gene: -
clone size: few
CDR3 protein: CASSLTRGSEQYF
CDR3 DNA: TGTGCCAGCAGCTTAACACGGGGCTCCGAGCAGTACTTC

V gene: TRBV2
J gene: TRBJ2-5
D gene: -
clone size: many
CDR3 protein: CASSVNSGETQYF
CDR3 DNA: TGTGCCAGCAGTGTTAATAGCGGAGAGACCCAGTACTTC

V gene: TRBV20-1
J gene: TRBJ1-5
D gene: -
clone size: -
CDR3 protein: CSARDGGGGNQPQHF
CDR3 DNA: TGCAGTGCTAGAGATGGCGGGGGAGGCAATCAGCCCCAGCATTTT

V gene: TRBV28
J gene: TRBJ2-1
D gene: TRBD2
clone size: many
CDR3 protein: CASSPGGGNYNEQFF
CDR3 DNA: TGTGCCAGCAGTCCGGGAGGGGGAAACTACAATGAGCAGTTCTTC

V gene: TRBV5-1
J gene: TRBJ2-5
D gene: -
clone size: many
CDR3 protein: CASSLNKLTETQYF
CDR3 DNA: TGCGCCAGCAGCTTGAATAAACTAACGGAGACCCAGTACTTC

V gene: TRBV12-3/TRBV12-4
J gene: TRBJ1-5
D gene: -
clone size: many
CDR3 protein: CASSFWGGSNQPQHF
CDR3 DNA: TGTGCCAGCAGTTTCTGGGGGGGCAGCAATCAGCCCCAGCATTTT

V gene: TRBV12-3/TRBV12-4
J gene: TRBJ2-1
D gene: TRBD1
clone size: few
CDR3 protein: CASRNTPGTGTYNEQFF
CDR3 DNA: TGTGCCAGCAGGAATACTCCCGGGACAGGGACCTACAATGAGCAGTTCTTC

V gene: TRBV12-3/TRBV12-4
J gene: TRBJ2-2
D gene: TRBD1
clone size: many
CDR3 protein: CASSWGTGNVGELFF
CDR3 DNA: TGTGCCAGCAGTTGGGGGACAGGGAATGTCGGGGAGCTGTTTTTT

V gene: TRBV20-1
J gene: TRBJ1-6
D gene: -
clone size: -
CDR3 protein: CSARSAGAGYNSPLHF
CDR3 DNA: TGCAGTGCTAGGTCGGCAGGGGCCGGGTATAATTCACCCCTCCACTTT

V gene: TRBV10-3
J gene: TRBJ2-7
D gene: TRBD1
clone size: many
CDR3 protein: CAISERGTGVEQYF
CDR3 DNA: TGTGCCATCAGTGAGCGCGGGACAGGGGTTGAGCAGTACTTC

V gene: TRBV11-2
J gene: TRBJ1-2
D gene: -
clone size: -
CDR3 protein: CASSLEGVGHGYTF
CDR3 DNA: TGTGCCAGCAGCTTAGAAGGGGTCGGCCATGGCTACACCTTC

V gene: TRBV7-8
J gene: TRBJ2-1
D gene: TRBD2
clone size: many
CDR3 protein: CASSLGLAGGRNNEQFF
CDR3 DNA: TGTGCCAGCAGCTTAGGACTAGCGGGAGGGAGAAACAATGAGCAGTTCTTC

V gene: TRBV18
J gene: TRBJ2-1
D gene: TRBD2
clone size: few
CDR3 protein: CASSPRKGTSALPYNEQFF
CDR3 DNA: TGTGCCAGCTCACCTCGAAAGGGGACTAGCGCCTTACCCTACAATGAGCAGTTCTTC

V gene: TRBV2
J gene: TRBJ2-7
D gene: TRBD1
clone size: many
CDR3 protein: CASRSDRASHEQYF
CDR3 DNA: TGTGCCAGCAGATCGGACAGGGCGTCCCACGAGCAGTACTTC

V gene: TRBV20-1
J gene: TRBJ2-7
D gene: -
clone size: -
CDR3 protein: CSARPGARPTYEQYF
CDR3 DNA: TGCAGTGCTAGACCCGGGGCCAGGCCGACCTACGAGCAGTACTTC

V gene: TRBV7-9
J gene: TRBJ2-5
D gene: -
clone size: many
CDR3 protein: CASSLSQTRQPAQYF
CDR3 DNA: TGTGCCAGCAGCTTAAGCCAAACTCGTCAACCGGCCCAGTACTTC

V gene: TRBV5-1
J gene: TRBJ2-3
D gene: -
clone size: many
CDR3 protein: CASSLEGPLGTDTQYF
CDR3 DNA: TGCGCCAGCAGCTTGGAGGGGCCACTGGGCACGGATACGCAGTATTTT

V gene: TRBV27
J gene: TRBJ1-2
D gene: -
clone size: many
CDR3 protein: CASRPGWGEGYGYTF
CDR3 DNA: TGTGCCAGCAGACCCGGGTGGGGTGAAGGGTATGGCTACACCTTC

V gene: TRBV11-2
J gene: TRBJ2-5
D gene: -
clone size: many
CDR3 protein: CASRHGGGETQYF
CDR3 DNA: TGTGCCAGCAGGCACGGAGGAGGAGAGACCCAGTACTTC

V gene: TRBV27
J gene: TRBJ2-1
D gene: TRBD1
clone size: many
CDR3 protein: CASSLRGQDRDEQFF
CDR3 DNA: TGTGCCAGCAGTTTAAGGGGACAGGATCGGGATGAGCAGTTCTTC

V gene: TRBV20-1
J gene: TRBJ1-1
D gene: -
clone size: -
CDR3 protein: CSASGYWGFTEAFF
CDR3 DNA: TGCAGTGCTTCAGGGTACTGGGGCTTTACTGAAGCTTTCTTT

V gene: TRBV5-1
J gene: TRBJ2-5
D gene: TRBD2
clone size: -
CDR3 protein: CASRNRAGTSDPETQYF
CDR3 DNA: TGCGCCAGCAGAAACCGGGCCGGGACTAGCGATCCAGAGACCCAGTACTTC

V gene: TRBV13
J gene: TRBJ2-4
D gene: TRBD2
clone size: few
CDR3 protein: CASSPRTRGRNIQYF
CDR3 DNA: TGTGCCAGCAGCCCCCGGACTAGAGGGAGAAACATTCAGTACTTC

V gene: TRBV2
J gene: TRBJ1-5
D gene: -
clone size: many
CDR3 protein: CASSEYGSHSNQPQHF
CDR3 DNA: TGTGCCAGCAGTGAATACGGCAGTCATAGCAATCAGCCCCAGCATTTT

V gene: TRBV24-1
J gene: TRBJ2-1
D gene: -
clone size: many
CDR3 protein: CATSDFQTPWNEQFF
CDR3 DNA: TGTGCCACCAGTGATTTCCAGACCCCCTGGAATGAGCAGTTCTTC

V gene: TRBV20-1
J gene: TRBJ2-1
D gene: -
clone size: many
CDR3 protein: CSARYNEQFF
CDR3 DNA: TGCAGTGCCCGGTACAATGAGCAGTTCTTC

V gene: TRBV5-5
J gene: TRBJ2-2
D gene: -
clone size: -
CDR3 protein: CASSLLAGTPGELFF
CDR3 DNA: TGTGCCAGCAGCTTGCTGGCGGGAACGCCCGGGGAGCTGTTTTTT

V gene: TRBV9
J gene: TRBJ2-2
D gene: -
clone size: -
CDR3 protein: CASSVEAWSNTGELFF
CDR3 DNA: TGTGCCAGCAGCGTAGAGGCCTGGTCGAACACCGGGGAGCTGTTTTTT

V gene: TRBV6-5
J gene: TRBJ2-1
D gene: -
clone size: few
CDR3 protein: CASSYGGSTNEQFF
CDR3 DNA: TGTGCCAGCAGTTACGGGGGTAGTACGAATGAGCAGTTCTTC

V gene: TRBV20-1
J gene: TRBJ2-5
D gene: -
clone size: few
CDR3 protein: CSARSGNLRAQYF
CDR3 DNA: TGCAGTGCCCGATCCGGCAATTTGAGGGCCCAGTACTTC

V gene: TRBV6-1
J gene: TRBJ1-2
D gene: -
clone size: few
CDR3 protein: CASSRRANYGYTF
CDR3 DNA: TGTGCCAGCAGTAGGAGAGCTAACTATGGCTACACCTTC

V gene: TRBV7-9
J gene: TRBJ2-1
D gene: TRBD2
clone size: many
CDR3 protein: CASSLGGTSGRYSYNEQFF
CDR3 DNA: TGTGCCAGCAGCTTAGGGGGGACTAGCGGGAGGTACTCCTACAATGAGCAGTTCTTC

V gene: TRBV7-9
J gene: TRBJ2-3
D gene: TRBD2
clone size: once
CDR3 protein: CASSLLAGGLDTQYF
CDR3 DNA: TGTGCCAGCAGCCTCCTAGCGGGAGGATTGGATACGCAGTATTTT

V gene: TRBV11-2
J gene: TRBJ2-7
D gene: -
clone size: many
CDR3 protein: CASRTPGASYEQYF
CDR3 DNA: TGTGCCAGCAGAACCCCAGGGGCGAGCTACGAGCAGTACTTC

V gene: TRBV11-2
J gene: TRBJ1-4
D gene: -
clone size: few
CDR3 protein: CASSPGRENEKLFF
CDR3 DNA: TGTGCCAGCAGCCCGGGTCGCGAGAATGAAAAACTGTTTTTT

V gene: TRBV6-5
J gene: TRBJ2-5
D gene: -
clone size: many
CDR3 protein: CASSYRTRETQYF
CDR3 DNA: TGTGCCAGCAGTTACAGGACAAGGGAGACCCAGTACTTC

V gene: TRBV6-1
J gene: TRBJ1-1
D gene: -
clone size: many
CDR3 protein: CASSDRPMGTEAFF
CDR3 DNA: TGTGCCAGCAGTGACCGCCCGATGGGCACTGAAGCTTTCTTT

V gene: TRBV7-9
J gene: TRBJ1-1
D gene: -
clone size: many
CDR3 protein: CASSNQGRTEAFF
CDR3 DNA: TGTGCCAGCAGCAACCAGGGGCGGACTGAAGCTTTCTTT

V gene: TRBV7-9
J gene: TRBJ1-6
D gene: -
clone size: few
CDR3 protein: CASSGTRNSPLHF
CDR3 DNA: TGTGCCAGCAGCGGGACTCGTAATTCACCCCTCCACTTT

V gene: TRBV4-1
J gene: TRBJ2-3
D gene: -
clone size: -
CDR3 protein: CTSSQQPHTDTQYF
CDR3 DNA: TGCACCAGCAGCCAACAACCCCACACAGATACGCAGTATTTT